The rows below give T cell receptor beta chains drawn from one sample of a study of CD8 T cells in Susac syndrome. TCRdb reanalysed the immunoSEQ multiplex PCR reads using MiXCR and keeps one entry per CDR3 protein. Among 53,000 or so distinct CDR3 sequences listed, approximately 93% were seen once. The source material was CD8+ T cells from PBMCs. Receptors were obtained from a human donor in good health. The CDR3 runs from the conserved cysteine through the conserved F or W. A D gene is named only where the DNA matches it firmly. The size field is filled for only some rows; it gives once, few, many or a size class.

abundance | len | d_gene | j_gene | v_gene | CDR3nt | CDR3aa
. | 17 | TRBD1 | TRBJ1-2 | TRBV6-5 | TGTGCCAGCAGTTCCTCAGGGACAGGAGGGTTGCCATATGGCTACACCTTC | CASSSSGTGGLPYGYTF
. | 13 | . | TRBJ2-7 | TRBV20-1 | TGCAGTGCTATAACACGAAGCTCCTACGAGCAGTACTTC | CSAITRSSYEQYF
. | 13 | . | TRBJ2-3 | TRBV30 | TGTGCCTGGGGCCCTAGTGGCCCAGATACGCAGTATTTT | CAWGPSGPDTQYF
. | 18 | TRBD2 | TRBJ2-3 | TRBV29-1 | TGCAGCGTCGTAGGGGGGTCTAGCGGGAACTGGGGAACAGATACGCAGTATTTT | CSVVGGSSGNWGTDTQYF
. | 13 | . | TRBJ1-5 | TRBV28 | TGTGCCAGCAGCCTCGGGGGATCTCAGCCCCAGCATTTT | CASSLGGSQPQHF
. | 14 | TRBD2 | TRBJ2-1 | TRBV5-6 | TGTGCCAGCAGCTCGGGCTCTAGCGGAAATGAGCAGTTCTTC | CASSSGSSGNEQFF
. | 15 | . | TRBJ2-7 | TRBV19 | TGTGCCAGTAAAGGCTCAAACGCGGGGACCTACGAGCAGTACTTC | CASKGSNAGTYEQYF
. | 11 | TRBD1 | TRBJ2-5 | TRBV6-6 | TGTGCCAGCAGTACTGGACAGGGGGAGTACTTC | CASSTGQGEYF
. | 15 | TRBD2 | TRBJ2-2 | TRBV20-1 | TGCAGTGCCAGGGGACTAGGGCGCGACACCGGGGAGCTGTTTTTT | CSARGLGRDTGELFF
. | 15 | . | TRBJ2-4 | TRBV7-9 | TGTGCCAGCAGCGCATCCAGGGACCCCAAAAACATTCAGTACTTC | CASSASRDPKNIQYF
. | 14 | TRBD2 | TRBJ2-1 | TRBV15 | TGTGCCACCAGCCGACGGGAGGCCTACAATGAGCAGTTCTTC | CATSRREAYNEQFF
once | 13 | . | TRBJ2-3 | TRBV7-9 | TGTGCCAGCAGCTTCGCCCCCTCAGATACGCAGTATTTT | CASSFAPSDTQYF
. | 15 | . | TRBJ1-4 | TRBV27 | TGTGCCAGCAGTTTACTGTCCACAGGGTTAGAGAAACTGTTTTTT | CASSLLSTGLEKLFF
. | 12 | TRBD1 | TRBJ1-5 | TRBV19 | TGTGCCAGTAGGACAGGGATGCAGCCCCAGCATTTT | CASRTGMQPQHF
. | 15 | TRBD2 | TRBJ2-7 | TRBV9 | TGTGCCAGCAGCTCCGCAGCGGGGATCTCCTACGAGCAGTACTTC | CASSSAAGISYEQYF
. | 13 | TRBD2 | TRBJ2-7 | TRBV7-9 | TGTGCCAGCAGCTTAGGTGGGACTAGTGAGCAGTACTTC | CASSLGGTSEQYF
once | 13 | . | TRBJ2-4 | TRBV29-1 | TGCAGCGTTGAAGATCCAGCCAAAAACATTCAGTACTTC | CSVEDPAKNIQYF
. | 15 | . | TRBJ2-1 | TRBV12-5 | TGTGCTAGTGGTTTGGCGAACGTGGGTATTGATGAGCAGTTCTTC | CASGLANVGIDEQFF
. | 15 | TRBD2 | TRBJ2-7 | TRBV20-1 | TGCAGTGCTAGAGATTTGCGGGGGAGCTCCTACGAGCAGTACTTC | CSARDLRGSSYEQYF
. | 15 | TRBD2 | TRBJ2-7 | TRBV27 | TGTGCCAGCAGTACTCTGGGACTATATTCCTACGAGCAGTACTTC | CASSTLGLYSYEQYF
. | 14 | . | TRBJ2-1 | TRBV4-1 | TGCGCCAGCAGCCAGGTGGGATACTACAATGAGCAGTTCTTC | CASSQVGYYNEQFF
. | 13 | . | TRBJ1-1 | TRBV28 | TGTGCCAGCAGTTGGGGACAGAACACTGAAGCTTTCTTT | CASSWGQNTEAFF
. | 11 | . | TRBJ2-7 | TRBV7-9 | TGTGCCAGCAGCTTCCCCTTCGAGCAGTACTTC | CASSFPFEQYF
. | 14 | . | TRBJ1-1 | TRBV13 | TGTGCCAGCAGCCCGCGAATCCGGAACACTGAAGCTTTCTTT | CASSPRIRNTEAFF
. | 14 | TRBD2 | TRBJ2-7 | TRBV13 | TGTGCCAGCAGCTCTAGCGGGAGGGCCGACGAGCAGTACTTC | CASSSSGRADEQYF
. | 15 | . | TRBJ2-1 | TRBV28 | TGTGCCAGCAGTTTATCGAGGGACTGGGGCAATGAGCAGTTCTTC | CASSLSRDWGNEQFF
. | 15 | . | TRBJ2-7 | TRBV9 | TGTGCCAGCAGCGTAGAGGTGGGACAAGCGGCCGAGCAGTACTTC | CASSVEVGQAAEQYF
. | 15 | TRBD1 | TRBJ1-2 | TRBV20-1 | TGCAGTGCCCCCCTGGGCGGACCAGGGGGCGATGGCTACACCTTC | CSAPLGGPGGDGYTF
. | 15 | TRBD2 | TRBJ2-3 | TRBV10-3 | TGTGCCATCAGGGAAGTAGCGGGCAACACAGATACGCAGTATTTT | CAIREVAGNTDTQYF
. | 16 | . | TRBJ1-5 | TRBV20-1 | TGCAGTGCTAGAGATAAGGAGGACTATAGCAATCAGCCCCAGCATTTT | CSARDKEDYSNQPQHF
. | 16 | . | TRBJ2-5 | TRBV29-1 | TGCAGCACAGAAGACAGAGATCCTTGGTACGGGGAGACCCAGTACTTC | CSTEDRDPWYGETQYF
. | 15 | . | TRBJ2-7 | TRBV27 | TGTGCCAGCAGCCCCGGGACGGCTCTCTCCTACGAGCAGTACTTC | CASSPGTALSYEQYF
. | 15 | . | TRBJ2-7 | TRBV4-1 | TGCGCCAGCAGCCAAGGTTTTCAGGGCCTGAACGAGCAGTACTTC | CASSQGFQGLNEQYF
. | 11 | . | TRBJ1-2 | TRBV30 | TGTGCCTGGACATCCGGGTATGGCTACACCTTC | CAWTSGYGYTF
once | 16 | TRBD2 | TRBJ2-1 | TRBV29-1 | TGCAGCTCTTCCCAAATAGCGGGAGGTCGGTTGAATGAGCAGTTCTTC | CSSSQIAGGRLNEQFF
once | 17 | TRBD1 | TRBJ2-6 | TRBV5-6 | TGTGCCAGCAGCTTGTTCCCAGGGACAGGTGGGGCCAACGTCCTGACTTTC | CASSLFPGTGGANVLTF
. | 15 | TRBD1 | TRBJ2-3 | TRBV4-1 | TGCGCCAGCAGCCAAAGGGGACAGGTTACAGATACGCAGTATTTT | CASSQRGQVTDTQYF
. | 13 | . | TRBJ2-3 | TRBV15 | TGTGCCACCAGCAGAGGACTACCAGATACGCAGTATTTT | CATSRGLPDTQYF
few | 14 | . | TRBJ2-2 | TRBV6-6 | TGTGCCAGCAGTTACTCTCAGGGGACCGGGGAGCTGTTTTTT | CASSYSQGTGELFF
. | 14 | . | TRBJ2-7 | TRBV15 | TGTGCCACCAGCAGAGGTAGGACAGCCTACGAGCAGTACTTC | CATSRGRTAYEQYF
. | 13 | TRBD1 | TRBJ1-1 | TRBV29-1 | TGCAGCGTTGCGACAGGGACGGGGGCTGAAGCTTTCTTT | CSVATGTGAEAFF
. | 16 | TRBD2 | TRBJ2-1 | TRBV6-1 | TGTGCCAGCAGCCTTGAGTCTAGCGGGAGTTGGAATGAGCAGTTCTTC | CASSLESSGSWNEQFF
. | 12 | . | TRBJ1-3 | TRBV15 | TGTGCCACCATGGGTAGTGGAAACACCATATATTTT | CATMGSGNTIYF
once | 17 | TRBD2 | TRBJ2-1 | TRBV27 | TGTGCCAGCAGTCCCACCTGGCGGGAGTACTCCTACAATGAGCAGTTCTTC | CASSPTWREYSYNEQFF
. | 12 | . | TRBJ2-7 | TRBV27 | TGTGCCAGCAGTTCACCAGGGTTCGAGCAGTACTTC | CASSSPGFEQYF
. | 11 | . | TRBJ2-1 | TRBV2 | TGTGCCAGCAGATACTACAATGAGCAGTTCTTC | CASRYYNEQFF
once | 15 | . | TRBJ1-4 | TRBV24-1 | TGTGCCACCAGTGACGGCCTGTCGACTAATGAAAAACTGTTTTTT | CATSDGLSTNEKLFF
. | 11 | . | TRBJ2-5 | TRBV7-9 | TGTGCCAGCAGCATGGAAGAGACCCAGTACTTC | CASSMEETQYF
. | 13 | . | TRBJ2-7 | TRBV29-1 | TGCAGCGTTGGGGCAGGGAACTCCTACGAGCAGTACTTC | CSVGAGNSYEQYF
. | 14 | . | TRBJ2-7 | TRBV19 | TGTGCCGCTGCCGCCGGGATCACTCCCTACGAGCAGTACTTC | CAAAAGITPYEQYF
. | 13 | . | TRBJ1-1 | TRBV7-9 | TGTGCCAGCAGCCCGGGACTGTACACTGAAGCTTTCTTT | CASSPGLYTEAFF
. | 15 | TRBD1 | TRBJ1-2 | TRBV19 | TGTGCCAGTAGTATAGACACCGGGACAGGATATGGCTACACCTTC | CASSIDTGTGYGYTF
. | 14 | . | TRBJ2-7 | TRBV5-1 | TGCGCCAGCAGCTGGAGCGTAGATAAGGACGAGCAGTACTTC | CASSWSVDKDEQYF